The rows below give T cell receptor beta chains drawn from one sample of a study of T cell repertoires in cytomegalovirus infection. A single record per CDR3 protein comes from TCRdb applying MiXCR to the reads. Here the sample spans some 270,000 distinct CDR3 sequences, over 15% being singletons. Sequencing was carried out using CD8+ T cells from PBMCs. The receptors shown here come from a human donor in good health (CMV status not recorded). Some clones in this sample may be carry-over from other donors' samples. Each CDR3 is given with its conserved first and last residue. D genes are given only for firm matches. Size tells how often a clone was seen (once, few, many) or the class of an expanded clone, and some rows leave it out.

d_gene	j_gene	v_gene	abundance	CDR3nt	CDR3aa
.	TRBJ1-1	TRBV7-9	many	TGTGCCAGCAGCTTAGATCCAGGTCCGGCCACTGAAGCTTTCTTT	CASSLDPGPATEAFF
.	TRBJ2-3	TRBV7-2	many	TGTGCCAGCAGCCCGACAGATTTAAGCACAGATACGCAGTATTTT	CASSPTDLSTDTQYF
.	TRBJ2-3	TRBV29-1	.	TGCAGCGTTGAGGGGGCCTTAAGCACAGATACGCAGTATTTT	CSVEGALSTDTQYF
.	TRBJ2-3	TRBV23-1	few	TGCGCCAGCAGTCAATCAGAGGGGGGGACAGATACGCAGTATTTT	CASSQSEGGTDTQYF
.	TRBJ1-4	TRBV7-9	many	TGTGCCAGCAGCAGCGGAGGGGATGAAAAACTGTTTTTT	CASSSGGDEKLFF
.	TRBJ2-5	TRBV28	.	TGTGCCAGCAGTGAGGACAAGGTGGCGCCCAAGGGGACCCAGTACTTC	CASSEDKVAPKGTQYF
.	TRBJ2-3	TRBV19	.	TGTGCCAGTAGTATGGACAGATACACAGATACGCAGTATTTT	CASSMDRYTDTQYF
.	TRBJ2-3	TRBV15	few	TGTGCCACCAGCAGGGGGGACTCCAGCACAGATACGCAGTATTTT	CATSRGDSSTDTQYF
TRBD2	TRBJ2-3	TRBV9	.	TGTGCCAGCAGCGTAGAGACGAGCGGGGGCCTCCGGTATTTT	CASSVETSGGLRYF
.	TRBJ1-1	TRBV6-2/TRBV6-3	many	TGTGCCAGCAGTTATATGGGGGTATACAACACTGAAGCTTTCTTT	CASSYMGVYNTEAFF